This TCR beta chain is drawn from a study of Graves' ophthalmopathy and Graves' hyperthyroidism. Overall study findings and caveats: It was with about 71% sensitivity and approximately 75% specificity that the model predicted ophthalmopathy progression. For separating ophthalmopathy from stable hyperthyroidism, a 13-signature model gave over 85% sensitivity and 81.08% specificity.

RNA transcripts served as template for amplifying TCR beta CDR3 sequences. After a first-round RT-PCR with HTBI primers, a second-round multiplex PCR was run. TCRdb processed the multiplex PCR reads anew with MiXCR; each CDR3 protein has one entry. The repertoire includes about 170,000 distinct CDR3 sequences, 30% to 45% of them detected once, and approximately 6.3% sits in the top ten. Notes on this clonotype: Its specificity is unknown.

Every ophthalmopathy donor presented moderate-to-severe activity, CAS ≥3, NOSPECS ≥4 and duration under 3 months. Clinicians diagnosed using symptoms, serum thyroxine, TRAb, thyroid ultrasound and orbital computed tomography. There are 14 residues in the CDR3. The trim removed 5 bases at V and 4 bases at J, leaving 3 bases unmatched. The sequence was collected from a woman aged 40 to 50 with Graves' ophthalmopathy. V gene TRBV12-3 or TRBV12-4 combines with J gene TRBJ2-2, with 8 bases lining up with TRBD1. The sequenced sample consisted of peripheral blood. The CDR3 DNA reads TGTGCCAGCAGTCGACAGGGGCGCACCGGGGAGCTGTTTTTT. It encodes CASSRQGRTGELFF.